Each of the 17 T cell receptor beta chains below was sequenced from the same sample in a study of T cell responses to AZD1222 COVID-19 vaccine. The method was immunoSEQ multiplex PCR; TCRdb's version includes in-frame clones alone and lacks a portion of them. The top ten clones hold more than 1% of a sample with 160,000 or so clones, about 91% of them seen once. The input for sequencing was peripheral blood, taken 28 days after the second AZD1222 dose. All receptors come from an adult who received the AZD1222 COVID-19 vaccine.

V usage is TRBV18 and J usage is TRBJ1-4; the match to TRBD1 covers 9 bases. Per germline, CDR1 KGHSH and CDR2 LQKENI. V lost 0 bases to trimming and J lost 5 bases; unmatched junction nucleotides: 10. CDR3 length equals 18 residues. The CDR3 nucleotides are TGTGCCAGCTCACCACCGCGACCCAAACAGGGGGCAAATGAAAAACTGTTTTTT. Encoded protein: CASSPPRPKQGANEKLFF.

The genes are TRBV7-6 and TRBJ2-1; D may be TRBD2 (6 bases). The V and J ends lost 4 bases and 2 bases respectively, with 18 bases between them. The CDR3 loop spans 17 amino acids. Germline-derived CDR1 and CDR2 are SGHVS and FNYEAQ. Here the CDR3 DNA reads TGTGCCAGCAGCTCCGGAGTCGGAGGGCGGGCCTACAATGAGCAGTTCTTC. Translation gives CASSSGVGGRAYNEQFF.

The V and J genes are TRBV30 and TRBJ2-1; 9 bases line up with TRBD2. Per germline, CDR1 GTSNPN and CDR2 SVGIG (reference sequence). Trimming removed 5 bases from V and 2 bases from J; junction bases left unmatched: 1. The CDR3 is 13 residues long. In DNA form, the CDR3 reads TGTGCCTGGGTAGCGGGAGCCTACAATGAGCAGTTCTTC. This translates into CAWVAGAYNEQFF.

This clone was detected only once. This chain connects TRBV3-1 (or the pseudogene TRBV3-2) to TRBJ1-6; a possible D gene is TRBD1 (5 bases). This CDR3 comprises 15 residues. Trimming took off 5 bases at V and 9 bases at J, with 17 bases between the two ends. CDR1 is LGHDT and CDR2 is YNNKEL in the germline V gene (reference sequence). The chain's CDR3 is CASSIDGGWGSPLHF. CDR3 nucleotide sequence: TGTGCCAGCAGCATCGACGGGGGGTGGGGTTCACCCCTCCACTTT.

This clone is a singleton in its sample. The chain carries TRBV6-5 and TRBJ1-5; TRBD1 is a possible D gene (5 bases). V was clipped by 5 bases and J by 1 base, with 12 bases between them. CDR1 MNHEY and CDR2 SVGAGI come from the germline V gene. The CDR3 is 15 amino acids. The CDR3 reads CASSTGTISNQPQHF. As DNA, the CDR3 is TGTGCCAGCAGTACCGGGACGATCAGCAATCAGCCCCAGCATTTT.

This chain joins TRBV24-1 and TRBJ1-2, with D hard to call. V was clipped by 0 bases and J by 6 bases, with 10 bases between them. CDR3 length equals 14 residues. Per the germline V gene, CDR1 is KGHDR and CDR2 is SFDVKD. The CDR3 loop is CATSDLLVCDGYTF. CDR3 in DNA: TGTGCCACCAGTGATTTGCTAGTATGCGATGGCTACACCTTC.

J is TRBJ2-7 and V is TRBV6-5; no reliable D call. Germline-derived CDR1 and CDR2 are MNHEY and SVGAGI. The CDR3 totals 11 residues. Trimming shortened V by 2 bases and J by 12 bases, and 11 bases separated the two germline ends. The CDR3 region has the DNA TGTGCCAGCAGTTACGGCCCCGAGGTGTACTTC. Protein: CASSYGPEVYF.

The chain uses TRBV4-1 and TRBJ1-5; unclear D gene. The V and J ends lost 1 base and 7 bases respectively, with 8 bases between them. The CDR3 is 13 residues long. The germline CDR1 and CDR2 sequences are MGHRA and YSYEKL. The CDR3 loop reads CASSQGETQPQHF. CDR3 in DNA: TGCGCCAGCAGCCAAGGGGAAACCCAGCCCCAGCATTTT.

V is TRBV30 and J is TRBJ1-1; 7 bases match TRBD1. The CDR3 has 13 residues. Germline assignment: CDR1 GTSNPN and CDR2 SVGIG (reference sequence). V shed 2 bases, J shed 3 bases, and the junction held 3 bases outside the gene matches. In DNA, the CDR3 is TGTGCCTGGAGTAGTACAGGGGACACTGAAGCTTTCTTT. Protein: CAWSSTGDTEAFF.

In DNA, the CDR3 is TGTGCCAGCAGCTTTCCCGAGGGGAGACAGTACTTC. Translating it yields CASSFPEGRQYF. This rearrangement joins TRBV7-8 to TRBJ2-7; tentatively, D is TRBD1 or TRBD2 (5 bases each). V was cut by 3 bases and J by 10 bases, with 13 bases left in between. The germline gives CDR1 SGHVS, CDR2 FQNEAQ. This CDR3 region has 12 residues.

The CDR3 sequence: CASRLQTLEPQHF. For the CDR3, the DNA is TGTGCCAGCAGGCTACAGACCCTGGAGCCCCAGCATTTT. The chain uses TRBV12-3 or TRBV12-4 and TRBJ1-5; D gene uncertain. The CDR3 totals 13 residues. V gave up 6 bases and J gave up 8 bases, with 14 bases separating them.

The chain has TRBV10-3 and TRBJ1-1; the D gene is possibly TRBD1 (6 bases). The germline gives CDR1 ENHRY, CDR2 SYGVKD. V was trimmed by 0 bases and J by 1 base, leaving 9 bases between them. There are 15 residues in the CDR3. CDR3 nucleotides: TGTGCCATCAGTGAGTCCGGGACACCGAACACTGAAGCTTTCTTT. It encodes CAISESGTPNTEAFF.

V gene TRBV5-8 combines with J gene TRBJ1-1, with D perhaps matching TRBD1 (5 bases). This CDR3 comprises 15 residues. Trimming left V 3 bases short and J 7 bases short, with 19 bases between. From germline, CDR1 is SGHTS and CDR2 YDEGEE. Here the CDR3 DNA reads TGTGCCAGCAGCTCCCCTCCGGGACTGGGCGATGAAGCTTTCTTT. Its protein product is CASSSPPGLGDEAFF.

The genes are TRBV19 and TRBJ1-5; unclear D gene. This CDR3 contains 13 residues. In germline, CDR1 is LNHDA, CDR2 SQIVND (reference sequence). V lost 10 bases, J lost 0 bases, and 10 bases lay in between. The CDR3 sequence is CATSTDSNQPQHF. The CDR3 DNA reads as TGTGCCACCTCGACGGATAGCAATCAGCCCCAGCATTTT. Full variable domain (remainder filled in from reference TRBV19 and TRBJ1-5): DGGITQSPKYLFRKEGQNVTLSCEQNLNHDAMYWYRQDPGQGLRLIYYSQIVNDFQKGDIAEGYSVSREKKESFPLTVTSAQKNPTAFYLCATSTDSNQPQHFGDGTRLSIL.

A single count supports this clone. The rearrangement links TRBV6-5 to TRBJ1-5; 7 bases are shared with TRBD1. This CDR3 region has 13 residues. Trimming took 5 bases from V and 7 from J; bases not matched to a gene: 5. The V gene's germline CDR1 is MNHEY and CDR2 SVGAGI. The CDR3 DNA is TGTGCCAGCAGTCCGGACAGGAGCCAGCCCCAGCATTTT. Its protein product is CASSPDRSQPQHF.

The CDR3 nucleotides are TGCGCCAGCAGTCACTCGACCCTCCCGGCCGACAGGGACCATTATGGCTACACCTTC. Its translation is CASSHSTLPADRDHYGYTF. The V call is TRBV23-1, the J call TRBJ1-2; TRBD1 matches 7 bases. TRBV23-1 is assigned to the ORF class and has an uncertain function. The CDR3 has 19 residues. With 3 bases clipped from V and 5 bases from J, the junction kept 21 bases outside the gene matches.

The chain carries TRBV4-1 and TRBJ2-2; 13 nucleotides match TRBD2. Trimming cost V 6 bases and J 2 bases; bases outside gene matches: 9. The germline V gene encodes CDR1 MGHRA and CDR2 YSYEKL. There are 18 residues in the CDR3. The CDR3 DNA follows: TGCGCCAGCAGATGGACTAGCGGGGGCCGATTCAACACCGGGGAGCTGTTTTTT. This translates into CASRWTSGGRFNTGELFF.